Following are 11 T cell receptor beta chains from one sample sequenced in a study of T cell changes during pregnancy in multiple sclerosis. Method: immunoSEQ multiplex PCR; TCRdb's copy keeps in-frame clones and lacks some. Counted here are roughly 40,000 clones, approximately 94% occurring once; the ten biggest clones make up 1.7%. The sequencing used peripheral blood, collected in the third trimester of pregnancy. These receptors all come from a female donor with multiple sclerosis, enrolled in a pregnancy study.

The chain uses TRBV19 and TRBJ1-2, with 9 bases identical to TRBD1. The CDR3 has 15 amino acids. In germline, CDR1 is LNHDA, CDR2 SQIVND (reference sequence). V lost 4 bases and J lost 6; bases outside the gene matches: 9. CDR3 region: CASSRLKGQGNGYTF. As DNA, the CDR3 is TGTGCCAGTAGTAGATTAAAGGGACAGGGTAATGGCTACACCTTC.

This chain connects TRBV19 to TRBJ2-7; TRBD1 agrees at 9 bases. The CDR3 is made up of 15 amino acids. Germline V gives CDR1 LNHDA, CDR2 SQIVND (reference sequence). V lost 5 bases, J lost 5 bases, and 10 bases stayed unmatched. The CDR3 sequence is CASSVTGQGAHEQYF. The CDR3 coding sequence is TGTGCCAGTAGTGTTACGGGACAGGGTGCGCACGAGCAGTACTTC.

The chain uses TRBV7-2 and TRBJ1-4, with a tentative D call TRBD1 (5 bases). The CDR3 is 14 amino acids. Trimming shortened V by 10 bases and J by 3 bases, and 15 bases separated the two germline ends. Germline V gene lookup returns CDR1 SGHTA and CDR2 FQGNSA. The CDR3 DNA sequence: TGTGCCACCGCTGGAGGGGCTTCTAATGAAAAACTGTTTTTT. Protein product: CATAGGASNEKLFF.

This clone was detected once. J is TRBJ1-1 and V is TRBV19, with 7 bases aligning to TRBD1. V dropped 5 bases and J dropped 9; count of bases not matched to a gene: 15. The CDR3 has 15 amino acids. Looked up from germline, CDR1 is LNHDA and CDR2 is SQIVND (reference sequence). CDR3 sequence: CASSRGDLGQRKAFF. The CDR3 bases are TGTGCCAGTAGTCGCGGGGATCTGGGACAGAGAAAAGCTTTCTTT.

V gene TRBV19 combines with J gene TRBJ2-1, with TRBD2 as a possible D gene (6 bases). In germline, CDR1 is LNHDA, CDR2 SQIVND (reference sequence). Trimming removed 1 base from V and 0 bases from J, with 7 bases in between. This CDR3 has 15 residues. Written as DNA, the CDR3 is TGTGCCAGTAGTATAGGGACTAACTCCTACAATGAGCAGTTCTTC. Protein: CASSIGTNSYNEQFF.

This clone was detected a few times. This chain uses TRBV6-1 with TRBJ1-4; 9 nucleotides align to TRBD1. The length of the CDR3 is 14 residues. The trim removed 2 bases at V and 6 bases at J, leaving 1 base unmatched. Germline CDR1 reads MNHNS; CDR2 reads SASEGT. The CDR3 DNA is TGTGCCAGCAGTGAAACAGGGGGCTATGAAAAACTGTTTTTT. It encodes CASSETGGYEKLFF.

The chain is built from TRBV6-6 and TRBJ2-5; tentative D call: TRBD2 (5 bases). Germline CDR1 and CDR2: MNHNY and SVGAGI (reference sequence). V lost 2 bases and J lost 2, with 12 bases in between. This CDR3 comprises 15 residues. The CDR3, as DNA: TGTGCCAGCAGTTACGGGTCGGGGATACAAGAGACCCAGTACTTC. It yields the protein CASSYGSGIQETQYF.

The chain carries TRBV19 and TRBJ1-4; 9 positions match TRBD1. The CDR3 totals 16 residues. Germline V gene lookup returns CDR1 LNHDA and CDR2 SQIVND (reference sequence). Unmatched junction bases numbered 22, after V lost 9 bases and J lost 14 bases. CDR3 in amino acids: CASRYSTGTGTGVLFF. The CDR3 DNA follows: TGTGCCAGCAGGTACAGCACCGGGACAGGGACCGGCGTCCTGTTTTTT. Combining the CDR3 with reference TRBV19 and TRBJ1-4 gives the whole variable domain DGGITQSPKYLFRKEGQNVTLSCEQNLNHDAMYWYRQDPGQGLRLIYYSQIVNDFQKGDIAEGYSVSREKKESFPLTVTSAQKNPTAFYLCASRYSTGTGTGVLFFGSGTQLSVL.

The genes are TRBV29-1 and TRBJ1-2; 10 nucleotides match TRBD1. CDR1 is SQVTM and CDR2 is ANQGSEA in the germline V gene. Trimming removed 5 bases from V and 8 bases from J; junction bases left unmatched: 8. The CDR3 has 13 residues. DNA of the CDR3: TGCAGCGTTAATCGGGACAGGGGCCGGGGCTACACCTTC. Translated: CSVNRDRGRGYTF.

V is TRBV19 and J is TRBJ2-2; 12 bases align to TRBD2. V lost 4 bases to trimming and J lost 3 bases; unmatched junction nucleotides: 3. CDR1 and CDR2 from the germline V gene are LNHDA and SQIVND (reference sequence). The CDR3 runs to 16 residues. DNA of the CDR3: TGTGCCAGTAGTAGGGGGACTAGCGGGTACACCGGGGAGCTGTTTTTT. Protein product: CASSRGTSGYTGELFF.

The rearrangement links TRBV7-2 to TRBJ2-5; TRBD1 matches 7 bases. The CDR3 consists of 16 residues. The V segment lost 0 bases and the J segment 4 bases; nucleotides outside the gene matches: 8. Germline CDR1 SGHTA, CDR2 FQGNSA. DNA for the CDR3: TGTGCCAGCAGCTTAGCCCTACAGGGGATCGCAGAGACCCAGTACTTC. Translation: CASSLALQGIAETQYF.